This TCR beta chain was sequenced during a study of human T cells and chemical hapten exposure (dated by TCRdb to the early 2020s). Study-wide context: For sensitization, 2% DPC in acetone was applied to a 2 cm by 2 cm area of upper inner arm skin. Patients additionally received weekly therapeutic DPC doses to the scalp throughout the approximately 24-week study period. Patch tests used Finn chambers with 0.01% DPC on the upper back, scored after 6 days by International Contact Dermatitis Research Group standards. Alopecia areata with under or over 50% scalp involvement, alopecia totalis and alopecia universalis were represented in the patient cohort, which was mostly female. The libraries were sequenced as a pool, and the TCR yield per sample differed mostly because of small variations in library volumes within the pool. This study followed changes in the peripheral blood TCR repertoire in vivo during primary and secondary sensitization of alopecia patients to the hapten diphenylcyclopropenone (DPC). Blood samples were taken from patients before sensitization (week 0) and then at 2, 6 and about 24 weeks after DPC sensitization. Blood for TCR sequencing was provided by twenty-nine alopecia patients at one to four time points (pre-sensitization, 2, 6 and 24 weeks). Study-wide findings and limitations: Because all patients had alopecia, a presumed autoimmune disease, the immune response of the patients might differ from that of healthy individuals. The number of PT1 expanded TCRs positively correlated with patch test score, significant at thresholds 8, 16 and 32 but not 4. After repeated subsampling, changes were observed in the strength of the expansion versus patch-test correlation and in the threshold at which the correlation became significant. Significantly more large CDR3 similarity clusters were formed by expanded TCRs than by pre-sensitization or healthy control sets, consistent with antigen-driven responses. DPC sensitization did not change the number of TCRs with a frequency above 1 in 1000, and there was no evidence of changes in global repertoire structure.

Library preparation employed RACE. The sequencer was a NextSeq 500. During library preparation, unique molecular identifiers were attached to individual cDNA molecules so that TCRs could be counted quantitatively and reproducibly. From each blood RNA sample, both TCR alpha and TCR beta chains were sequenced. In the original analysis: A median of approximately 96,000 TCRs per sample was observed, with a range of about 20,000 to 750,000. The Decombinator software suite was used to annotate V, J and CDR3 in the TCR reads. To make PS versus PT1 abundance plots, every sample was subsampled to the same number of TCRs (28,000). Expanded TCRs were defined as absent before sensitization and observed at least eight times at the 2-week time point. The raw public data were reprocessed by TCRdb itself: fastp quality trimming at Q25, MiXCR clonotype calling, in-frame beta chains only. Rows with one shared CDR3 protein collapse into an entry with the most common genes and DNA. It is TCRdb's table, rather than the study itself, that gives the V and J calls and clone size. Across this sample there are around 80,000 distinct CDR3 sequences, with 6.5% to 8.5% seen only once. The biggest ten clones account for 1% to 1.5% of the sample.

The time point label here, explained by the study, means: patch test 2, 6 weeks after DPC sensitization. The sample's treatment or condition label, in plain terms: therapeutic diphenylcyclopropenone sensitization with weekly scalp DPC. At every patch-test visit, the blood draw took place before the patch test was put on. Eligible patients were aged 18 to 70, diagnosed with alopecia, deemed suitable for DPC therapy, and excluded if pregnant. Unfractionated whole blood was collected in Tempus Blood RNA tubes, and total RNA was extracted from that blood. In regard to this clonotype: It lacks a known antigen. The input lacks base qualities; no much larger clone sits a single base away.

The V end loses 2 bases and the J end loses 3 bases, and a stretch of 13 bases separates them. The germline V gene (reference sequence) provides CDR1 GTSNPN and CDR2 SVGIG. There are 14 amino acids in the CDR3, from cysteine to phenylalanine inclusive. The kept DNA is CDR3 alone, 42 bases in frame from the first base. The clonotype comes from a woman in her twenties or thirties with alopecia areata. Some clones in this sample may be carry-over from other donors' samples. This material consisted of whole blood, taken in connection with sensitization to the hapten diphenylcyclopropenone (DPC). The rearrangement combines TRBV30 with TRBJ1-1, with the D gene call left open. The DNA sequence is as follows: TGTGCCTGGAGTTTTGGGCCTACCTACACTGAAGCTTTCTTT. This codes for CAWSFGPTYTEAFF.